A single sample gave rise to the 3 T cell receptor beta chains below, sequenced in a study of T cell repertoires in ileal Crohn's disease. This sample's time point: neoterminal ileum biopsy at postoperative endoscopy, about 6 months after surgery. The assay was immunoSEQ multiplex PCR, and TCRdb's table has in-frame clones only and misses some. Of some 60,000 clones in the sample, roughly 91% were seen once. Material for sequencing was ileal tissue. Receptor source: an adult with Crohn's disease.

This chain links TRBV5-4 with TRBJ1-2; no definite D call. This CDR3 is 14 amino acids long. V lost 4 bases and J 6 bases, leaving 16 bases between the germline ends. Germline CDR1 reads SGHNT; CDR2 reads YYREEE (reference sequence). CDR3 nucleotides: TGTGCCAGCAGCCCACTAGACCCCAAGGATGGCTACACCTTC. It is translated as CASSPLDPKDGYTF.

CDR3 coding DNA: TGTGCCAGCAGCGAGACCACCGCCGGGACAGAAAACACTGAAGCTTTCTTT. Amino acids: CASSETTAGTENTEAFF. The chain links TRBV2 to TRBJ1-1; TRBD1 matches 7 bases. Germline CDR1 is SNHLY and CDR2 is FYNNEI. CDR3 length: 17 residues. V shed 6 bases and J 2 bases; nucleotides not matched to a gene: 15.

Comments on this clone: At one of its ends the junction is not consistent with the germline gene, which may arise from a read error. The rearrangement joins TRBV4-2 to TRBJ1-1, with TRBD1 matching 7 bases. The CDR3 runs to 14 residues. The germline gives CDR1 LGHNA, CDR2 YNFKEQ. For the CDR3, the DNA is TGTGCCAGCAGCAAAGACAGGGCTGACACTGAAGCTTTCTTT. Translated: CASSKDRADTEAFF.